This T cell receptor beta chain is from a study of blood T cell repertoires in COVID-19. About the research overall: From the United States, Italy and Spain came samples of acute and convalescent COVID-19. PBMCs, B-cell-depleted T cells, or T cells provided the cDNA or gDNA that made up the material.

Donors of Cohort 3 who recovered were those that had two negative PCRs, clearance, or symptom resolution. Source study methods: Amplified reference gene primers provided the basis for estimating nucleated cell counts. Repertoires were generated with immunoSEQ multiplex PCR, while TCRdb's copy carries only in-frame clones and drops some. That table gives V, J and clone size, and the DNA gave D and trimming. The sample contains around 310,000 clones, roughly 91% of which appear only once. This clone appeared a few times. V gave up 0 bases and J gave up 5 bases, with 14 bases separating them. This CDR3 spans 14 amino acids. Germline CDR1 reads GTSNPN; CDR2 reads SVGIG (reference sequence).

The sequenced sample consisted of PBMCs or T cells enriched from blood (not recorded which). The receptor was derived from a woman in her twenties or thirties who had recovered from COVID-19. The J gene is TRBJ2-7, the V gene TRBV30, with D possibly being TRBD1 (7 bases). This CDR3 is CAWSVVQGEDEQYF. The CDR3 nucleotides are TGTGCCTGGAGTGTAGTCCAGGGGGAGGACGAGCAGTACTTC.